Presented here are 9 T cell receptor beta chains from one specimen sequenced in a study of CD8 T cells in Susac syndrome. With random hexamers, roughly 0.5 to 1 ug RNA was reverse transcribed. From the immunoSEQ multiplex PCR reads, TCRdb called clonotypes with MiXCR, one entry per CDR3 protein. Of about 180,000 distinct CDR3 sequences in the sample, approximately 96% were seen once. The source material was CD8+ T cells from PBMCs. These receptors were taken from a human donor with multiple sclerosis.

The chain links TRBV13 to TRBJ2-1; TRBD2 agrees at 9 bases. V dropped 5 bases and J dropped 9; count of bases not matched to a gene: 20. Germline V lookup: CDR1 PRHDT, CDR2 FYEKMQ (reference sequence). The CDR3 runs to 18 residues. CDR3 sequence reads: CASSPGGAGGPQRSEQFF. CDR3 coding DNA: TGTGCCAGCAGCCCCGGAGGGGCGGGAGGGCCTCAACGCAGTGAGCAGTTCTTC. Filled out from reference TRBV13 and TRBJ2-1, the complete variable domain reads AAGVIQSPRHLIKEKRETATLKCYPIPRHDTVYWYQQGPGQDPQFLISFYEKMQSDKGSIPDRFSAQQFSDYHSELNMSSLELGDSALYFCASSPGGAGGPQRSEQFFGPGTRLTVL.

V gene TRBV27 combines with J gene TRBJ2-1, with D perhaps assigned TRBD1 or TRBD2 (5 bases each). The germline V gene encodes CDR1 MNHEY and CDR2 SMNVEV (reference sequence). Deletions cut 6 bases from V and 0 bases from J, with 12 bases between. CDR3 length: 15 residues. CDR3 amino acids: CASSGYGGSYNEQFF. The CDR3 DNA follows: TGTGCCAGCAGCGGGTATGGGGGCTCCTACAATGAGCAGTTCTTC.

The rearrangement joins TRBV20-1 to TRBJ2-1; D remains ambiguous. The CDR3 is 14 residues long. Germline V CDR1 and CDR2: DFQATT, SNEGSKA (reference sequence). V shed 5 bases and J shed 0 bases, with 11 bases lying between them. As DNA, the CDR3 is TGCAGTGCTTCTACGTATAGCTCCTACAATGAGCAGTTCTTC. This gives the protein CSASTYSSYNEQFF.

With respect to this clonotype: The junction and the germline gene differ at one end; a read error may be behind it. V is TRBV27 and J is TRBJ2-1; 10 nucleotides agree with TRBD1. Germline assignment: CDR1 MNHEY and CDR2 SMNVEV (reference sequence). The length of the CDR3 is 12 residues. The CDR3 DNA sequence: TGTGCCAGCAGTTCCTCCGGGACAGGGGTCATCTTC. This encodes CASSSSGTGVIF.

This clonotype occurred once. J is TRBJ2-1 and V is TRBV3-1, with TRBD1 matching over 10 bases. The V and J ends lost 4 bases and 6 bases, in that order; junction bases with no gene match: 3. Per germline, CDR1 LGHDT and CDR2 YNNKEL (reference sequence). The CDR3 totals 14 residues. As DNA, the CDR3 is TGTGCCAGCAGCCGGGACAGGGGCGGCAATGAGCAGTTCTTC. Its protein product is CASSRDRGGNEQFF.

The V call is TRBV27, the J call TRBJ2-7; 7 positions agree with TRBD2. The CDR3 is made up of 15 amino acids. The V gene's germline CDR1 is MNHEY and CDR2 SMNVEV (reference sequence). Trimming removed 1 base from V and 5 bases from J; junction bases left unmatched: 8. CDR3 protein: CASSLLGGTVHEQYF. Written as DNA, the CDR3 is TGTGCCAGCAGTTTATTGGGAGGGACTGTGCACGAGCAGTACTTC.

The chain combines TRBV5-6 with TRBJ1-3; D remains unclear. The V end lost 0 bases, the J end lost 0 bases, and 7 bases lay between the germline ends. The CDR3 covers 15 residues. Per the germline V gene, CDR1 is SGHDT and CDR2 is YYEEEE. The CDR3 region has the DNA TGTGCCAGCAGCTTGGCAGGTTTCTCTGGAAACACCATATATTTT. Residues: CASSLAGFSGNTIYF.

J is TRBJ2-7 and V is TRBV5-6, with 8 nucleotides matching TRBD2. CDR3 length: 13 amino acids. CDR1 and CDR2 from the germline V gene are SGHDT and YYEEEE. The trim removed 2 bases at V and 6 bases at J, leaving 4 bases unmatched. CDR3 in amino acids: CASSFGSGSEQYF. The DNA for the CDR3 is TGTGCCAGCAGCTTTGGAAGCGGGAGCGAGCAGTACTTC. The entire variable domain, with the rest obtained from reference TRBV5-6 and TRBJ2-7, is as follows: DAGVTQSPTHLIKTRGQQVTLRCSPKSGHDTVSWYQQALGQGPQFIFQYYEEEERQRGNFPDRFSGHQFPNYSSELNVNALLLGDSALYLCASSFGSGSEQYFGPGTRLTVT.

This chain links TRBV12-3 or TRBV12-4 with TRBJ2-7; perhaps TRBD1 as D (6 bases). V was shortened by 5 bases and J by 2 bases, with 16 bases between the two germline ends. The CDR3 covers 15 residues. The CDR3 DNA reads TGTGCCAGCAGTCCCGGAGGACAGCTAGCCTACGAGCAGTACTTC. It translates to CASSPGGQLAYEQYF.